Detailed here is one T cell receptor (beta chain). Its antigen remains unknown. Germline CDR1 and CDR2: SEHNR and FQNEAQ (reference sequence). This CDR3 spans 13 amino acids. V was clipped by 5 bases and J by 6 bases; unmatched bases: 4. The PCR used 60 Vbeta and 13 Jbeta primers. Measured with immunoSEQ multiplex PCR; TCRdb has only the in-frame clones, and not every one. The sample data list approximately 70,000 clones. This record comes from a study of cytomegalovirus exposure and HLA in healthy donors. The study, taken as a whole, reports: When a later analysis was performed, an Asian-associated ancestry cluster reportedly had fewer N-insertions than the approximately 680-donor mean. In vitro checks showed that a few CMV-associated chains really do target CMV antigens. TRBV6-2, TRBV6-3 and some other V segments were excluded as indistinguishable.

This clonotype was obtained from a woman aged 25 to 39 in good health and CMV-seronegative. The chain carries TRBV7-9 and TRBJ1-2; TRBD1 matches 9 bases. Sample: PBMCs. The DNA of the CDR3 is TGTGCCAGCAGCAGGGACAGGGCCGATGGCTACACCTTC. This encodes CASSRDRADGYTF.